The 23 T cell receptor beta chains listed next were all sequenced from one sample in a study of cytomegalovirus exposure and HLA in healthy donors. PCR was performed using 60 Vbeta and 13 Jbeta primers. Sequencing was performed with immunoSEQ multiplex PCR; in TCRdb, only in-frame clones are kept and a portion is missing. Of more than 120,000 clones in the sample, under 90% were seen once. Sequenced sample: PBMCs. These receptors all stem from a male donor in good health and CMV-seronegative.

The chain links TRBV30 to TRBJ2-7, with TRBD2 matching 7 bases. J was trimmed by 2 bases and V by 5 bases; bases with no gene match: 6. There are 13 residues in the CDR3. Germline V gives CDR1 GTSNPN, CDR2 SVGIG (reference sequence). CDR3 region: CAWGPGLTYEQYF. The DNA for the CDR3 is TGTGCCTGGGGTCCGGGACTAACCTACGAGCAGTACTTC.

This chain uses TRBV2 with TRBJ2-7; D remains ambiguous. Germline V gene sequence: CDR1 SNHLY, CDR2 FYNNEI. The V gene lost 6 bases and the J gene lost 3 bases, with 6 bases spanning the gap. This CDR3 has 11 residues. The CDR3 here is CASSLYYEQYF. The CDR3 nucleotides are TGTGCCAGCAGCCTATACTACGAGCAGTACTTC.

This clone was detected once. The chain recombines TRBV30 with TRBJ2-7; TRBD1 aligns across 7 bases. With 4 bases clipped from V and 0 bases from J, the junction kept 3 bases outside the gene matches. The CDR3 covers 13 residues. From germline, CDR1 is GTSNPN and CDR2 SVGIG (reference sequence). CDR3 loop: CAWIGDSSYEQYF. CDR3 bases: TGTGCCTGGATTGGGGACAGCTCCTACGAGCAGTACTTC.

The chain links TRBV6-5 to TRBJ1-1; D is ambiguous. Germline assignment: CDR1 MNHEY and CDR2 SVGAGI. The CDR3 sequence is 13 residues long. Trimming took off 10 bases at V and 1 base at J, with 13 bases between the two ends. CDR3 coding DNA: TGTGCCATCACAGACATCAGGAACACTGAAGCTTTCTTT. Protein sequence: CAITDIRNTEAFF.

As for this clone: It differs at one base from a far larger clone, so likely a read error. The same CDR3 is also encoded by other DNA sequences in this sample. The chain couples TRBV5-4 to TRBJ1-1; D remains ambiguous. CDR1 and CDR2 from the germline V gene are SGHNT and YYREEE (reference sequence). Trimming removed 0 bases at V and 5 bases at J, with 14 bases between. The CDR3 consists of 15 residues. CDR3 bases: TGTGCCAGCAGCTTGGTCGGGGAGGGAGTTACTGAAGCTTTCTTT. Translated, it gives CASSLVGEGVTEAFF. The full variable domain, rest sourced from reference TRBV5-4 and TRBJ1-1, is ETGVTQSPTHLIKTRGQQVTLRCSSQSGHNTVSWYQQALGQGPQFIFQYYREEENGRGNFPPRFSGLQFPNYSSELNVNALELDDSALYLCASSLVGEGVTEAFFGQGTRLTVV.

This chain connects TRBV27 to TRBJ2-7; 8 positions agree with TRBD2. Looked up from germline, CDR1 is MNHEY and CDR2 is SMNVEV (reference sequence). The CDR3 is made up of 15 amino acids. V was clipped by 5 bases and J by 0 bases; unmatched bases: 6. The CDR3 bases are TGTGCCAGCAGTAGGGTAGGGACTAGCTCCTACGAGCAGTACTTC. Its translation is CASSRVGTSSYEQYF.

This chain joins TRBV7-9 and TRBJ1-5; D is unresolved. The V end was cut by 5 bases, the J end by 6 bases, with 11 bases between. CDR3 length: 13 residues. CDR1 is SEHNR and CDR2 is FQNEAQ in the germline V gene (reference sequence). CDR3 coding DNA: TGTGCCAGCAGCACAGCCGACATTCAGCCCCAGCATTTT. It encodes CASSTADIQPQHF. The whole variable domain, remainder taken from reference TRBV7-9 and TRBJ1-5, is DTGVSQNPRHKITKRGQNVTFRCDPISEHNRLYWYRQTLGQGPEFLTYFQNEAQLEKSRLLSDRFSAERPKGSFSTLEIQRTEQGDSAMYLCASSTADIQPQHFGDGTRLSIL.

The V and J genes are TRBV28 and TRBJ2-5; D call uncertain. CDR3 length equals 12 residues. V was shortened by 7 bases and J by 1 base, with 7 bases between the two germline ends. Germline V gene lookup returns CDR1 MDHEN and CDR2 SYDVKM. CDR3 sequence reads: CASKVAQETQYF. The CDR3 bases are TGTGCCAGCAAAGTAGCCCAAGAGACCCAGTACTTC.

The chain employs TRBV19 and TRBJ2-1; perhaps TRBD2 as D (6 bases). Between the trimmed V and J ends, which lost 3 bases and 0 bases, there was a span of 9 bases. The CDR3 spans 15 residues. Germline values: CDR1 LNHDA, CDR2 SQIVND (reference sequence). In DNA, the CDR3 is TGTGCCAGTAGTATGGGGGGAAGCTCCTACAATGAGCAGTTCTTC. The encoded protein is CASSMGGSSYNEQFF.

This chain links TRBV6-5 with TRBJ2-5; D possibly corresponds to TRBD1 (5 bases). Gene TRBJ2-7 matches the end of the DNA better, so the J call may be wrong. This CDR3 is 12 amino acids long. Germline V gives CDR1 MNHEY, CDR2 SVGAGI. DNA of the CDR3: TGTGCCAGCAGTCCTAGACAGAACGAGCAGTACTTC. It is translated as CASSPRQNEQYF.

This clone was seen a single time. At one of its ends the junction is not consistent with the germline gene, which may arise from a read error. This sequence joins TRBV4-2 and TRBJ1-4; 10 bases fit TRBD1. This CDR3 contains 17 residues. Germline V gives CDR1 LGHNA, CDR2 YNFKEQ. The CDR3: CANSPRQGAQSNEKLFF. The CDR3 bases are TGTGCCAACAGCCCGCGACAGGGGGCTCAGTCTAATGAAAAACTGTTTTTT.

The sample holds one count of this clone. The chain carries TRBV19 and TRBJ2-2; the D is unclear. The germline CDR1 and CDR2 sequences are LNHDA and SQIVND (reference sequence). The CDR3 covers 12 residues. Trimming removed 8 bases at V and 7 bases at J, with 11 bases between. The DNA of the CDR3 is TGTGCCAGTGCCCCCCCGCGCGGGGAGCTGTTTTTT. Translated: CASAPPRGELFF.

The chain employs TRBV7-2 and TRBJ2-1; TRBD2 might be the D (6 bases). In germline, CDR1 is SGHTA, CDR2 FQGNSA. The V end lost 5 bases, the J end lost 7 bases, and 18 bases lay between the germline ends. The CDR3 runs to 15 residues. The CDR3 is CASSLGLILQNEQFF. For the CDR3, the DNA is TGTGCCAGCAGCCTGGGACTCATACTACAAAATGAGCAGTTCTTC.

The chain uses TRBV4-1 and TRBJ2-2, with a tentative D call TRBD2 (5 bases). The germline V gene has CDR1 MGHRA and CDR2 YSYEKL. V dropped 2 bases and J dropped 1 base, with 11 bases sitting between them. The CDR3 covers 16 residues. The CDR3 sequence is CASSQWPAVNTGELFF. CDR3 nucleotide sequence: TGCGCCAGCAGCCAATGGCCAGCGGTGAACACCGGGGAGCTGTTTTTT.

This sequence joins TRBV11-2 and TRBJ2-7; TRBD1 matches at 7 bases. The V gene end was trimmed by 7 bases and the J gene end by 2 bases; junction bases not matched to a gene: 8. The CDR3 length is 14 residues. CDR1 is SGHAT, CDR2 FQNNGV, per germline. CDR3 sequence reads: CASIRQGHPYEQYF. The CDR3 DNA reads TGTGCCAGCATAAGACAGGGTCACCCCTACGAGCAGTACTTC.

The chain has TRBV14 and TRBJ2-1; 10 bases are a match to TRBD2. Trimming took 4 bases from V and 2 from J; bases not matched to a gene: 5. The CDR3 covers 16 residues. Germline V gene lookup returns CDR1 SGHDN and CDR2 FVKESK. CDR3: CASSLLAGAPYNEQFF. CDR3 DNA: TGTGCCAGCAGCCTTCTAGCGGGAGCTCCCTACAATGAGCAGTTCTTC.

The rearrangement uses TRBV30 and TRBJ2-1; TRBD2 matches at 11 bases. The CDR3 has 17 amino acids. Germline lookup yields CDR1 GTSNPN and CDR2 SVGIG (reference sequence). V was clipped by 1 base and J by 7 bases; unmatched bases: 12. CDR3 in amino acids: CAWSARVGLAVKNEQFF. As DNA, the CDR3 is TGTGCCTGGAGTGCACGGGTGGGACTAGCGGTGAAAAATGAGCAGTTCTTC.

V gene TRBV30 combines with J gene TRBJ2-7, with D possibly TRBD1 on 5 matching bases. V lost 4 bases to trimming and J lost 0 bases, with 16 bases between them. This CDR3 spans 15 amino acids. CDR1 and CDR2 (germline): GTSNPN, SVGIG (reference sequence). CDR3 protein: CAWKRIRAPSYEQYF. DNA for the CDR3: TGTGCCTGGAAAAGGATCAGGGCCCCCTCCTACGAGCAGTACTTC.

This clone has just a few counts. This CDR3 is CASSGRVTSTDTQYF. DNA of the CDR3: TGTGCCAGCAGCGGGAGGGTGACTAGCACAGATACGCAGTATTTT. The chain carries TRBV11-2 and TRBJ2-3, with TRBD2 identical over 7 bases. The CDR3 is made up of 15 amino acids. The V segment lost 5 bases and the J segment 0 bases; nucleotides outside the gene matches: 5. Per germline, CDR1 SGHAT and CDR2 FQNNGV.

The sample holds a few counts of this clone. V usage is TRBV7-2 and J usage is TRBJ2-3, with unresolved D. The CDR3 sequence is 13 residues long. Looked up from germline, CDR1 is SGHTA and CDR2 is FQGNSA. V was trimmed by 0 bases and J by 2 bases, leaving 3 bases between them. CDR3 loop: CASSLAYTDTQYF. The DNA for the CDR3 is TGTGCCAGCAGCTTAGCCTACACAGATACGCAGTATTTT.

The chain has TRBV28 and TRBJ2-7, with 9 bases fitting TRBD2. The CDR3 totals 16 residues. Germline lookup yields CDR1 MDHEN and CDR2 SYDVKM. The V gene end was trimmed by 7 bases and the J gene end by 2 bases; junction bases not matched to a gene: 12. The CDR3 coding sequence is TGTGCCAGCAATCGACGATTTTCTAGCGGGGCCTACGAGCAGTACTTC. Translating gives CASNRRFSSGAYEQYF.

This chain uses TRBV27 with TRBJ2-7, with 9 bases identical to TRBD1. Per the germline V gene, CDR1 is MNHEY and CDR2 is SMNVEV (reference sequence). CDR3 size: 15 residues. Unmatched junction bases numbered 12, after V lost 7 bases and J lost 5 bases. CDR3 loop: CASTRTGQGLDEQYF. Written as DNA, the CDR3 is TGTGCCAGCACGAGAACAGGACAGGGGCTGGACGAGCAGTACTTC.

The chain joins TRBV7-7 to TRBJ2-5; D possibly corresponds to TRBD2 (5 bases). V dropped 2 bases and J dropped 2 bases, with 18 bases sitting between them. This CDR3 has 17 residues. Per germline, CDR1 SSHAT and CDR2 FNYEAQ (reference sequence). This chain's CDR3 is CASSLSYPGTPQETQYF. DNA for the CDR3: TGTGCCAGCAGCTTATCCTACCCGGGAACTCCACAAGAGACCCAGTACTTC.